These T cell receptor beta chains were read from a single sample in a study of blood T cell repertoires in COVID-19. Sequenced by immunoSEQ multiplex PCR; TCRdb stores in-frame clones only, minus some. The sample lists around 71,000 clones, under 80% occurring once. The sample consisted of peripheral blood. The origin of the receptors is a woman over 75 with active or convalescent COVID-19. The CDR3 runs from the conserved cysteine through the conserved F or W. Each record gives: V gene, clone size, D gene, J gene, CDR3 protein, CDR3 DNA. D genes are given only for firm matches. The size field is filled for only some rows; it gives once, few, many or a size class.

TRBV7-6	-	TRBD1	TRBJ2-5	CASSLARTGMVETQYF	TGTGCCAGCAGCTTAGCAAGGACAGGGATGGTGGAGACCCAGTACTTC
TRBV4-3	-	-	TRBJ2-7	CASSQEGQVGYEQYF	TGCGCCAGCAGCCAAGAGGGGCAGGTAGGCTACGAGCAGTACTTC
TRBV30	-	TRBD1	TRBJ1-1	CAWSYDRDEAFF	TGTGCCTGGAGTTACGACAGGGATGAAGCTTTCTTT
TRBV5-1	-	TRBD1	TRBJ1-2	CASRSDRALDGYTF	TGCGCCAGCAGATCCGACAGGGCCCTCGACGGCTACACCTTC
TRBV9	once	TRBD2	TRBJ2-1	CASSAAGSRNEQFF	TGTGCCAGCAGCGCAGCGGGGAGTCGGAATGAGCAGTTCTTC
TRBV7-2	-	-	TRBJ2-6	CASSRRGAGANVLTF	TGTGCCAGCAGCCGCAGGGGGGCAGGGGCCAACGTCCTGACTTTC
TRBV5-1	-	-	TRBJ2-5	CASSLGRAGQETQYF	TGCGCCAGCAGCTTGGGTCGTGCGGGGCAAGAGACCCAGTACTTC
TRBV20-1	-	-	TRBJ2-3	CSASQLQGTDTQYF	TGCAGTGCTAGTCAGTTACAGGGCACAGATACGCAGTATTTT
TRBV27	-	TRBD1	TRBJ1-2	CASSLKGTASRSYTF	TGTGCCAGCAGTTTAAAGGGGACAGCCTCTCGGAGCTACACCTTC
TRBV21-1	-	-	TRBJ1-1	CASSPWDRRYTEAFF	TGTGCCAGCAGCCCTTGGGACAGGAGATACACTGAAGCTTTCTTT
TRBV6-1	-	TRBD1	TRBJ1-5	CASSEAGTGGKNQPQHF	TGTGCCAGCAGTGAAGCGGGGACAGGGGGAAAAAATCAGCCCCAGCATTTT
TRBV28	-	TRBD1	TRBJ2-3	CASVSQGARTDTQYF	TGTGCCAGCGTTTCACAGGGGGCTAGGACAGATACGCAGTATTTT
TRBV19	-	-	TRBJ2-7	CASSMGGGLSYEQYF	TGTGCCAGTAGTATGGGGGGGGGCCTATCCTACGAGCAGTACTTC
TRBV4-3	once	-	TRBJ2-3	CASSLGGGTYGTDTQYF	TGCGCCAGCAGCCTAGGCGGAGGGACCTATGGCACAGATACGCAGTATTTT
TRBV5-6	once	TRBD2	TRBJ2-7	CASSLSGGGDTYF	TGTGCCAGCAGCTTGTCTGGCGGGGGGGATACGTACTTC
TRBV19	-	TRBD1	TRBJ1-1	CASSMTNRGETEAFF	TGTGCCAGTAGTATGACGAACAGGGGAGAGACTGAAGCTTTCTTT
TRBV5-4	-	-	TRBJ1-1	CASSLSQLRNTEAFF	TGTGCCAGCAGCTTATCACAACTAAGGAACACTGAAGCTTTCTTT
TRBV20-1	few	-	TRBJ1-2	CSASEGRGYGYTF	TGCAGTGCTAGTGAGGGGCGGGGCTATGGCTACACCTTC
TRBV27	-	TRBD1	TRBJ1-2	CASSLYQPTGTDYGYTF	TGTGCCAGCAGTTTATACCAGCCTACCGGGACAGACTATGGCTACACCTTC
TRBV15	few	-	TRBJ1-2	CATSRETHSFYGYTF	TGTGCCACCAGCAGAGAGACACATAGTTTCTATGGCTACACCTTC
TRBV5-1	few	-	TRBJ2-2	CASSLVGTPDTGELFF	TGCGCCAGCAGCTTGGTTGGGACTCCAGACACCGGGGAGCTGTTTTTT
TRBV30	-	-	TRBJ2-7	CAWSVGVSYEQYF	TGTGCCTGGAGTGTCGGGGTATCCTACGAGCAGTACTTC
TRBV7-2	-	TRBD2	TRBJ2-5	CASSSSGRTETQYF	TGTGCCAGCAGCTCCTCCGGGAGGACGGAGACCCAGTACTTC
TRBV15	-	-	TRBJ2-7	CATSGRAESEQYF	TGTGCCACCAGCGGCAGGGCGGAGAGCGAGCAGTACTTC
TRBV11-2	-	-	TRBJ1-5	CASSWRGGRNQPQHF	TGTGCCAGCAGCTGGAGGGGCGGGCGCAATCAGCCCCAGCATTTT
TRBV6-5	-	TRBD1	TRBJ1-1	CASGTGGITEAFF	TGTGCCAGTGGGACAGGGGGGATCACTGAAGCTTTCTTT
TRBV4-1	-	-	TRBJ1-2	CASSQQKRGSPYGYTF	TGCGCCAGCAGCCAACAAAAACGAGGTTCTCCCTATGGCTACACCTTC
TRBV2	once	TRBD1	TRBJ1-1	CASTQDRELGSAEAFF	TGTGCCAGCACCCAGGACAGGGAGCTGGGTTCGGCTGAAGCTTTCTTT
TRBV6-2/TRBV6-3	-	-	TRBJ2-5	CASSLSGHSGETQYF	TGTGCCAGCAGTTTATCGGGACACTCGGGGGAGACCCAGTACTTC
TRBV19	-	TRBD1	TRBJ2-4	CASSKGQGLAKNIQYF	TGTGCCAGTAGTAAAGGACAGGGGCTAGCCAAAAACATTCAGTACTTC
TRBV3-1/TRBV3-2	-	-	TRBJ1-3	CASSQGRAGSGNTIYF	TGTGCCAGCAGCCAAGGCCGGGCGGGCTCCGGAAACACCATATATTTT
TRBV5-6	-	TRBD1	TRBJ1-2	CASSFITGGYGYTF	TGTGCCAGCAGCTTTATAACAGGGGGCTACGGCTACACCTTC
TRBV19	-	-	TRBJ2-3	CASSIGNTQYF	TGTGCCAGTAGTATCGGGAATACGCAGTATTTT
TRBV5-5	-	-	TRBJ1-5	CASPSLLLSGNSNQPQHF	TGTGCCAGCCCCAGCTTACTTTTGTCGGGTAATAGCAATCAGCCCCAGCATTTT
TRBV5-8	-	-	TRBJ1-3	CASSLRVNSGNTIYF	TGTGCCAGCAGCTTGCGGGTGAACTCTGGAAACACCATATATTTT
TRBV3-1/TRBV3-2	-	TRBD2	TRBJ2-7	CPSSHGANGGVVYEQYF	TGTCCCAGCAGCCATGGAGCGAACGGGGGGGTGGTGTACGAGCAGTACTTC